One sample yielded the 5 T cell receptor beta chains listed below, sequenced in a study of yellow fever vaccine responses in identical twins. Each CDR3 protein is one row after TCRdb ran MiXCR on the RT-PCR reads. Seen here are around 16,000 distinct CDR3 sequences, approximately 80% observed once, and the top ten hold 1.8%. Sequences were derived from T cells from blood (PBMCs), unsorted or a sorted subset (not recorded which), sampled before or after yellow fever vaccination (not recorded which). Source of these receptors: a woman under 30 who received the yellow fever vaccine.

J is TRBJ2-3 and V is TRBV27, with D possibly TRBD1 on 7 matching bases. V gave up 2 bases and J gave up 0 bases, with 15 bases separating them. CDR3 length: 17 amino acids. CDR1 and CDR2 from the germline V gene are MNHEY and SMNVEV (reference sequence). The CDR3 loop reads CASSLAGQTPSTDTQYF. CDR3 in DNA: TGTGCCAGCAGTTTAGCGGGACAGACCCCAAGCACAGATACGCAGTATTTT.

This clonotype has just a few counts. The chain carries TRBV11-1 and TRBJ2-3; 7 nucleotides align to TRBD1. Germline V gives CDR1 SGHAT, CDR2 FQDESV (reference sequence). V lost 4 bases, J lost 4 bases, and 8 bases stayed unmatched. This CDR3 comprises 15 residues. In DNA, the CDR3 is TGTGCCAGCAGCTCCACAGGGGTTAGCCCAGATACGCAGTATTTT. It encodes CASSSTGVSPDTQYF.

Here the CDR3 DNA reads TGTGCCAGCTCTTCGGCAGGCTACGAGCAGTACTTC. This gives the protein CASSSAGYEQYF. This rearrangement joins TRBV18 to TRBJ2-7; D uncertain. The CDR3 sequence is 12 residues long. V was cut by 6 bases and J by 3 bases, with 9 bases left in between. CDR1 is KGHSH and CDR2 is LQKENI in the germline V gene. The full variable domain, in which reference TRBV18 and TRBJ2-7 provide the parts outside the CDR3, is NAGVMQNPRHLVRRRGQEARLRCSPMKGHSHVYWYRQLPEEGLKFMVYLQKENIIDESGMPKERFSAEFPKEGPSILRIQQVVRGDSAAYFCASSSAGYEQYFGPGTRLTVT.

The rearrangement uses TRBV18 and TRBJ2-2; D is tentatively TRBD1 or TRBD2 (5 bases each). Germline V gene lookup returns CDR1 KGHSH and CDR2 LQKENI. V was shortened by 3 bases and J by 0 bases, with 14 bases between the two germline ends. The length of the CDR3 is 17 residues. The CDR3 reads CASSPAWDGPNTGELFF. CDR3 nucleotide sequence: TGTGCCAGCTCACCCGCCTGGGACGGCCCGAACACCGGGGAGCTGTTTTTT.

This chain uses TRBV20-1 with TRBJ2-7, with 9 bases fitting TRBD2. Germline V lookup: CDR1 DFQATT, CDR2 SNEGSKA (reference sequence). The V and J ends lost 0 bases and 4 bases, in that order; junction bases with no gene match: 4. The CDR3 is 14 amino acids. This chain's CDR3 is CSARDFSGSYEQYF. For the CDR3, the DNA is TGCAGTGCTAGAGACTTTAGCGGGAGTTACGAGCAGTACTTC.